Described below is a single TCR beta chain sequence and its context. Only in-frame clones appear in the TCRdb table, and some are missing; sequencing was by immunoSEQ multiplex PCR. Of around 200,000 clones detected, around 85% appear once; the ten largest clones hold over 15%. This entry comes from a study of blood T cell repertoires in COVID-19. Study-wide background: Samples of COVID-19 (acute and convalescent) were obtained from the United States, Italy and Spain. From T cells, B-cell-depleted T cells, or PBMCs came the material, which was cDNA or gDNA.

CDR1 and CDR2 (germline): SGHDT, YYEEEE. The CDR3 totals 14 residues. Losses at the gene ends were 2 bases for V and 3 bases for J; bases not matched to a gene: 1. Each participant's cohort was designated according to participant-reported clinical history. Donors in Cohort 3 who had recovered were those with two negative PCRs, healthcare professional clearance, or resolution of their symptoms. The chain has TRBV5-6 and TRBJ2-1; 8 bases align to TRBD2. The sample was PBMCs or T cells enriched from blood (not recorded which). This receptor was identified in a man aged 35 to 55 who had recovered from COVID-19. The CDR3 spells CASSFTSGYNEQFF. For the CDR3, the DNA is TGTGCCAGCAGCTTTACTAGCGGCTACAATGAGCAGTTCTTC.